This T cell receptor (beta chain) was captured by sequencing in a study of Graves' ophthalmopathy and Graves' hyperthyroidism. The study enrolled ophthalmopathy donors with moderate-to-severe activity, CAS ≥3, NOSPECS ≥4 and duration under 3 months. Pregnancy or lactation, uncontrolled infections and other autoimmune diseases were grounds for excluding patients. RNA transcripts were the source from which TCR beta CDR3 regions were amplified. First-round RT-PCR employed HTBI primers, with a second-round multiplex PCR after it. TCRdb ran MiXCR on the multiplex PCR reads and lists one entry per CDR3 protein. The sample lists roughly 480,000 distinct CDR3 sequences, around 15% occurring once. This clonotype was seen a handful of times. V lost 0 bases and J lost 2, with 10 bases in between. The germline CDR1 and CDR2 sequences are KGHSH and LQKENI. The CDR3 consists of 15 residues.

The TCR sequence derives from a woman in her 30s with Graves' ophthalmopathy. The chain employs TRBV18 and TRBJ2-5, with D possibly matching TRBD1 (5 bases). The sequenced sample was blood. Here the CDR3 reads CASSPPVTEQETQYF. CDR3 in DNA: TGTGCCAGCTCACCACCGGTGACAGAACAAGAGACCCAGTACTTC.